This T cell receptor (beta chain) was identified during a study of identical twins. General study points: Insertion counts were lower in abundant cord blood beta clonotypes, a trend that memory repertoires did not show. Out-of-frame alpha sequences shared between twins exhibited an excess of low generation probability. Findings came from cross-sectional statistics, without long-term follow-up of donors.

This clonotype was observed a few times. Antigen unknown. The V end was cut by 2 bases, the J end by 3 bases, with 19 bases between. Germline CDR1 is SGHTA and CDR2 is FQGNSA. The CDR3 runs 17 residues. Template switching added a universal primer site; cDNA carried unique molecular identifiers. TCRdb ran MiXCR on the 5' RACE reads and lists one entry per CDR3 protein. The sample includes 350,000 to 450,000 distinct CDR3 sequences, under 20% seen only once; the top ten take 12%. The V gene is TRBV7-2, the J gene TRBJ1-1; D remains unclear. The specimen sequenced was naive T cells sorted from blood. This clonotype was obtained from a man aged 45-65 years in good health. The CDR3 loop reads CASSLMRLEGSDTEAFF. CDR3 sequence (DNA): TGTGCCAGCAGCTTAATGAGGCTCGAGGGAAGCGACACTGAAGCTTTCTTT.